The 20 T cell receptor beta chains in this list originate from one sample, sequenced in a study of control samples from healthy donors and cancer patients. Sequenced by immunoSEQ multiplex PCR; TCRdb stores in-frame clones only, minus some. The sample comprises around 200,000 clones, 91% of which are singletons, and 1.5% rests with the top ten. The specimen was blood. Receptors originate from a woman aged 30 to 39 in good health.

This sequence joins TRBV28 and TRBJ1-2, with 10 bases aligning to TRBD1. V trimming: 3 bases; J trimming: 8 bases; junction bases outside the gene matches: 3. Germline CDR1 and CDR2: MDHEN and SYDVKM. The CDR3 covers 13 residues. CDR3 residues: CASSLGDRGGYTF. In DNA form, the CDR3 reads TGTGCCAGCAGTTTGGGGGACAGGGGAGGCTACACCTTC.

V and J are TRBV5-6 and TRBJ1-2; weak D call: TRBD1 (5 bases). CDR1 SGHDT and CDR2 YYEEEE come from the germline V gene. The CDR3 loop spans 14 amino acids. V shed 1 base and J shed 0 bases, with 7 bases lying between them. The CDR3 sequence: CASSLTGSNYGYTF. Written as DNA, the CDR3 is TGTGCCAGCAGCTTGACAGGATCTAACTATGGCTACACCTTC.

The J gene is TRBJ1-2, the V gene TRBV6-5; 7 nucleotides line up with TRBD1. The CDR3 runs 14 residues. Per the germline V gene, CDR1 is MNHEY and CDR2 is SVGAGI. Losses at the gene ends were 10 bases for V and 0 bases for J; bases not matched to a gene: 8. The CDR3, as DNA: TGTGCCATCAGGGGGTCCTCATCTAACTATGGCTACACCTTC. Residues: CAIRGSSSNYGYTF.

The CDR3 loop reads CASSPTSGSDNEQFF. The CDR3 DNA follows: TGTGCCAGCAGTCCGACTAGCGGGAGCGACAATGAGCAGTTCTTC. The V call is TRBV27, the J call TRBJ2-1, with 12 bases aligning to TRBD2. V gave up 5 bases and J gave up 5 bases; unmatched junction bases: 4. The germline V gene encodes CDR1 MNHEY and CDR2 SMNVEV (reference sequence). This CDR3 is 15 amino acids long.

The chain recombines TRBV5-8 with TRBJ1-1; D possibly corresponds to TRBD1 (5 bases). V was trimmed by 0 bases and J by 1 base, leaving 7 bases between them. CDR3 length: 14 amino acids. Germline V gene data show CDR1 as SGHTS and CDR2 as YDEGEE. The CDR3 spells CASSLGGGNTEAFF. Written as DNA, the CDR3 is TGTGCCAGCAGCTTGGGCGGGGGGAACACTGAAGCTTTCTTT.

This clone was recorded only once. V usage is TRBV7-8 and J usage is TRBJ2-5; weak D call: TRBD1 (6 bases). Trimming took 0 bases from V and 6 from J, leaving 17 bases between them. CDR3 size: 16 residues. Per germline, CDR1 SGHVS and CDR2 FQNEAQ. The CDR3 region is CASSLAGGQGFQTQYF. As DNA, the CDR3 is TGTGCCAGCAGCTTAGCGGGCGGTCAGGGGTTTCAGACCCAGTACTTC.

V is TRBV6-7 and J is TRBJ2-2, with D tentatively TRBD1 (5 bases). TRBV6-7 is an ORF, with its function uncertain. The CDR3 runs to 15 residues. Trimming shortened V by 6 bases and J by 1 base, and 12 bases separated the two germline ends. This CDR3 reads CASSPYTGNTGELFF. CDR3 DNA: TGTGCCAGCAGCCCCTACACAGGGAACACCGGGGAGCTGTTTTTT.

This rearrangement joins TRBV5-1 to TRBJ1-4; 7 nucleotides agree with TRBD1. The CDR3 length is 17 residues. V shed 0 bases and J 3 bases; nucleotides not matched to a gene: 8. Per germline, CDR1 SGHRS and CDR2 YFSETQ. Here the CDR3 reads CASSLDLGGRPNEKLFF. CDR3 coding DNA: TGCGCCAGCAGCTTGGATTTAGGGGGCAGACCTAATGAAAAACTGTTTTTT.

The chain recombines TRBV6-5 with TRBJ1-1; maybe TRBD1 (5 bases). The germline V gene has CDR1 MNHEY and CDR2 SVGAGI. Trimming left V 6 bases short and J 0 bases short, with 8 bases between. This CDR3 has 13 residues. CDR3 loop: CASRGPLNTEAFF. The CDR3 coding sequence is TGTGCCAGCAGGGGACCGCTGAACACTGAAGCTTTCTTT.

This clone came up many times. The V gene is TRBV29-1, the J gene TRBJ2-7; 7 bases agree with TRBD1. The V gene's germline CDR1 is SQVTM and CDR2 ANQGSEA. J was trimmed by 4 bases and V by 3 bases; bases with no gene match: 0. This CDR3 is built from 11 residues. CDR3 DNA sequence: TGCAGCGTTGACAGGGGGTACGAGCAGTACTTC. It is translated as CSVDRGYEQYF.

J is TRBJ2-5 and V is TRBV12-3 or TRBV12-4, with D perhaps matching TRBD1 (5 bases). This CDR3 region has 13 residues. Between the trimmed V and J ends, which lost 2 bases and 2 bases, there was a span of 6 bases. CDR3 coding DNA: TGTGCCAGCAGTTTAAAGGGGCAAGAGACCCAGTACTTC. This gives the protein CASSLKGQETQYF.

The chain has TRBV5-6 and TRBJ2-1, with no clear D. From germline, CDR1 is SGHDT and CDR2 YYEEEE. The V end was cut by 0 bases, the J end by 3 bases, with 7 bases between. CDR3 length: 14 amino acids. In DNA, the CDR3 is TGTGCCAGCAGCTTGGGATGGGGCTACAATGAGCAGTTCTTC. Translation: CASSLGWGYNEQFF.

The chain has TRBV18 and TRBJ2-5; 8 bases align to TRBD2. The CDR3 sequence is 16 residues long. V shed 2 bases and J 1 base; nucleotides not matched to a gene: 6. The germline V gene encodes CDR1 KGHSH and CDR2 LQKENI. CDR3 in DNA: TGTGCCAGCTCACCAATTGGCGGGGGGCCCCAAGAGACCCAGTACTTC. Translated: CASSPIGGGPQETQYF.

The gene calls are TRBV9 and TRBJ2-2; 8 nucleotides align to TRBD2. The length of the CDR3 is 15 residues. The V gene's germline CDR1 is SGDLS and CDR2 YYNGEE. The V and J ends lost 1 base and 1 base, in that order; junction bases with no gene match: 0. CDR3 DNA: TGTGCCAGCAGCGTAAGCGGGGGGAACACCGGGGAGCTGTTTTTT. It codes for CASSVSGGNTGELFF.

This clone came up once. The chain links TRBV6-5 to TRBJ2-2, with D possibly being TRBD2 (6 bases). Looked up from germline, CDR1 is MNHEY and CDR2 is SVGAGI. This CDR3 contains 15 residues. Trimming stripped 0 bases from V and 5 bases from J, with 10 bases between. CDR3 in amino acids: CASSYSGGKTGELFF. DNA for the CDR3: TGTGCCAGCAGTTACTCAGGAGGGAAGACCGGGGAGCTGTTTTTT.

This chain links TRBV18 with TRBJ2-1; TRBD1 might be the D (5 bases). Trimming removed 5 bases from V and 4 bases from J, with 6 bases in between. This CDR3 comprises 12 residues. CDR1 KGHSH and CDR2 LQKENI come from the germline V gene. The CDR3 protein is CASSDRYNEQFF. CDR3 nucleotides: TGTGCCAGCTCAGACAGATACAATGAGCAGTTCTTC.

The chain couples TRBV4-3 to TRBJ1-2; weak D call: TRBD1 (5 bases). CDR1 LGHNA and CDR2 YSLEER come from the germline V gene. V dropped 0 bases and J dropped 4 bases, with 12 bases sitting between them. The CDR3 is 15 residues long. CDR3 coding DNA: TGCGCCAGCAGCCAAGAGAGGGGATATAGCTATGGCTACACCTTC. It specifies CASSQERGYSYGYTF.

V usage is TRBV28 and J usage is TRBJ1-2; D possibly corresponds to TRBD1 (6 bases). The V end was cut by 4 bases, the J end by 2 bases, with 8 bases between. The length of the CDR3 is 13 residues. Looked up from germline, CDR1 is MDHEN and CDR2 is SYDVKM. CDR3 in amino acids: CASSSGQNYGYTF. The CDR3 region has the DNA TGTGCCAGCAGTTCTGGACAGAACTATGGCTACACCTTC.

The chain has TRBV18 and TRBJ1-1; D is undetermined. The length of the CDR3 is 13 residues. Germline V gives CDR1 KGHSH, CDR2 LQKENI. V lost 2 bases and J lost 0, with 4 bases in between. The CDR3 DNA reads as TGTGCCAGCTCACCAGAGCTGAACACTGAAGCTTTCTTT. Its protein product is CASSPELNTEAFF.

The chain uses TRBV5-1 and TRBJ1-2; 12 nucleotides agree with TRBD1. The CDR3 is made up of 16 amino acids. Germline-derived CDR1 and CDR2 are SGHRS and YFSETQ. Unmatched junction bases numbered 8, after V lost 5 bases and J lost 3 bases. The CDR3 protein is CASSPGQGAVDYGYTF. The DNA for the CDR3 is TGCGCCAGCAGTCCGGGACAGGGGGCCGTAGACTATGGCTACACCTTC.